This TCR beta chain was observed in a study of T cell responses to AZD1222 COVID-19 vaccine. Study results and limitations: After the peak T cell response, and only then, were repertoires sampled. White British people made up most donors, females outnumbered males, and clonal diversity was possibly underestimated. Nearly half of spike-specific TCRs reportedly go after variant regions that carry no mutations. Two AZD1222 doses significantly raised spike-specific TCR breadth and depth over controls.

Germline V gene lookup returns CDR1 SGHRS and CDR2 YFSETQ. This CDR3 is 13 amino acids long. The V gene lost 1 base and the J gene lost 14 bases, with 18 bases spanning the gap. Regarding this clone: Antigen: not known.

The repertoire was sequenced with immunoSEQ multiplex PCR; TCRdb's copy has only in-frame clones and lacks some. This sample has around 130,000 clones, with over 90% found just once. Specimen: peripheral blood, collected on day 0 of AZD1222 vaccination. V is TRBV5-1 and J is TRBJ1-2; D is unresolved. The sequence was collected from an adult in good health. CDR3 sequence reads: CASSLSREAPRTF. CDR3 nucleotide sequence: TGCGCCAGCAGCTTGAGCCGGGAAGCCCCCAGGACCTTC.